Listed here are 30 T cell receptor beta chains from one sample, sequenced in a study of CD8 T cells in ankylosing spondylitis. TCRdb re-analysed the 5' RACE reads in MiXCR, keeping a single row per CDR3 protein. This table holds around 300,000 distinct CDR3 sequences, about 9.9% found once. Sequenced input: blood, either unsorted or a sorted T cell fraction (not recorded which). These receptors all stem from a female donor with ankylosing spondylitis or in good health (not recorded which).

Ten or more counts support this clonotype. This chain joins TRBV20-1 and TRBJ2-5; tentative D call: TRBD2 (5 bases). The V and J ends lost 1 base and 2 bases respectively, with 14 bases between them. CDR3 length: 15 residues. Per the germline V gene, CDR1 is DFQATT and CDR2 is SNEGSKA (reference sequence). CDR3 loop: CSARGRTGIQETQYF. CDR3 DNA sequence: TGCAGTGCTAGAGGGCGAACGGGAATACAAGAGACCCAGTACTTC.

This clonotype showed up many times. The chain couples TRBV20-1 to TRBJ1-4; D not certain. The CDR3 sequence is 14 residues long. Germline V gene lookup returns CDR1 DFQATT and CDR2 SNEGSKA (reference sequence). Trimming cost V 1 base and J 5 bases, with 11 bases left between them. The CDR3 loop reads CSARVRSDNEKLFF. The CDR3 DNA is TGCAGTGCTAGAGTTCGAAGCGACAATGAAAAACTGTTTTTT.

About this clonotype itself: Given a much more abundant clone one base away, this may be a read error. The CDR3 DNA reads as TGTGCCAGCAGTACCGACAGGACCTATGGCGACACCTTC. Protein sequence: CASSTDRTYGDTF. This chain connects TRBV12-3 or TRBV12-4 to TRBJ1-2, with D perhaps matching TRBD1 (6 bases). CDR3 length: 13 residues.

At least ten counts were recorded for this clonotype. CDR3 DNA: TGTGCCAGCAGTTTCCTGGCAGGGAGGAACGACAATCAGCCCCAGCATTTT. Translating it yields CASSFLAGRNDNQPQHF. The rearrangement links TRBV12-3 or TRBV12-4 to TRBJ1-5; possibly TRBD1 for D (5 bases). The CDR3 is 17 residues long. Trimming shortened V by 3 bases and J by 3 bases, and 18 bases separated the two germline ends.

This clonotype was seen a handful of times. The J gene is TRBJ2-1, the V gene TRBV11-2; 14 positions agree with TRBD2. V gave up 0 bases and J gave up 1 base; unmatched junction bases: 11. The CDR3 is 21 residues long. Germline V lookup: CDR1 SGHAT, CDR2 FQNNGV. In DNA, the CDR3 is TGTGCCAGCAGCTTAGACCCGGGACTAGCGGGAGTCCCCAGGTCCTACAATGAGCAGTTCTTC. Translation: CASSLDPGLAGVPRSYNEQFF.

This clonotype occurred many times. The CDR3 DNA follows: TGTGCCAGCACGCAGACAGGGCCCACCGGGGAGCTGTTTTTT. The encoded protein is CASTQTGPTGELFF. The chain joins TRBV27 to TRBJ2-2; 7 nucleotides line up with TRBD1. This CDR3 comprises 14 residues. J lost 4 bases, V lost 7 bases, and 6 bases had no gene match. CDR1 and CDR2 from the germline V gene are MNHEY and SMNVEV (reference sequence).

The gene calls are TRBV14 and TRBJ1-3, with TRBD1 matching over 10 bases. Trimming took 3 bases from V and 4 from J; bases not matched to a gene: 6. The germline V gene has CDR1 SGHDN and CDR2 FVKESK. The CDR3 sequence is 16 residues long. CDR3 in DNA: TGTGCCAGCAGCCAGGCCGCGGGACAGGGGGGAAACACCATATATTTT. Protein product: CASSQAAGQGGNTIYF. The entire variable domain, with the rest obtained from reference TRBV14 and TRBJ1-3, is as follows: EAGVTQFPSHSVIEKGQTVTLRCDPISGHDNLYWYRRVMGKEIKFLLHFVKESKQDESGMPNNRFLAERTGGTYSTLKVQPAELEDSGVYFCASSQAAGQGGNTIYFGEGSWLTVV.

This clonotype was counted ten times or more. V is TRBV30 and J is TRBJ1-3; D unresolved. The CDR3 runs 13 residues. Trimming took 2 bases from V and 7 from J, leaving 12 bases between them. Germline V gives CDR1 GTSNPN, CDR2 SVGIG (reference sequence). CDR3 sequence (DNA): TGTGCCTGGAGTACGGGCTCGGTGAACACCATATATTTT. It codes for CAWSTGSVNTIYF.

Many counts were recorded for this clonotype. This CDR3 reads CASSSRTGDKDTQYF. The CDR3 nucleotides are TGCGCCAGCAGCAGTCGGACAGGGGATAAAGATACGCAGTATTTT. This chain joins TRBV5-1 and TRBJ2-3; 9 bases are a match to TRBD1. CDR1 is SGHRS and CDR2 is YFSETQ in the germline V gene. J was trimmed by 5 bases and V by 4 bases; bases with no gene match: 8. The CDR3 extends over 15 amino acids. The full variable domain, in which reference TRBV5-1 and TRBJ2-3 provide the parts outside the CDR3, is KAGVTQTPRYLIKTRGQQVTLSCSPISGHRSVSWYQQTPGQGLQFLFEYFSETQRNKGNFPGRFSGRQFSNSRSEMNVSTLELGDSALYLCASSSRTGDKDTQYFGPGTRLTVL.

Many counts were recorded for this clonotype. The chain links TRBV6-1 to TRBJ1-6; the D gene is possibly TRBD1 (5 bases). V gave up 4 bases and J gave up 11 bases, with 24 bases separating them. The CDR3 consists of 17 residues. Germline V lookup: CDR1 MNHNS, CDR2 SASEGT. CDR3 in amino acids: CASSAPSTPQGTTPLHF. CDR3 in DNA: TGTGCCAGCAGTGCACCCTCGACTCCCCAGGGAACTACACCCCTCCACTTT.

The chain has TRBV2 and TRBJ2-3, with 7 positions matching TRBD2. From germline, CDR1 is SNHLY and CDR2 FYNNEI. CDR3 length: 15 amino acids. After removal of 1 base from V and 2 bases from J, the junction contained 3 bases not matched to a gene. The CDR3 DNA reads TGTGCCAGCAGTGAAGGGGACTATCCCACAGATACGCAGTATTTT. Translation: CASSEGDYPTDTQYF.

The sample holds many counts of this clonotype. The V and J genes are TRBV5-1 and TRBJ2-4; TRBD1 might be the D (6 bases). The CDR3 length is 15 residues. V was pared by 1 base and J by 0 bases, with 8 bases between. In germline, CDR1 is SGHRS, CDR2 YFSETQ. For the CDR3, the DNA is TGCGCCAGCAGCTTGTCAGGGGAAGCCAAAAACATTCAGTACTTC. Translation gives CASSLSGEAKNIQYF.

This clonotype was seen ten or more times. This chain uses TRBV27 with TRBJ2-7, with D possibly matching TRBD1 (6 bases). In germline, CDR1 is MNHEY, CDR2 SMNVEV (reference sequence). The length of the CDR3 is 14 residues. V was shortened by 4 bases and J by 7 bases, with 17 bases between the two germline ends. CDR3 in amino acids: CASSSGTGFWEQYF. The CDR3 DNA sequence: TGTGCCAGCAGTTCTGGCACAGGGTTCTGGGAGCAGTACTTC.

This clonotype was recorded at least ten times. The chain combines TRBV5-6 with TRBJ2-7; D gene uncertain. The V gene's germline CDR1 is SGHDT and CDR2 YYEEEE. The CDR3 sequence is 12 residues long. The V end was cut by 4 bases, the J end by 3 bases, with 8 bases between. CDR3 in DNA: TGTGCCAGCAGCCCTAAGGGCTACGAGCAGTACTTC. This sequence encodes CASSPKGYEQYF.

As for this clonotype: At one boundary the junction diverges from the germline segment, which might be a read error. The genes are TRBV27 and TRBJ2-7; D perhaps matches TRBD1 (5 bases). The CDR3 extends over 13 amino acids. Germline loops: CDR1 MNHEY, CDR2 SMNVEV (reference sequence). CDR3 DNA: TGTGCCTGCAGGGATTTCAGGGTCTACGAGGAGTACTTC. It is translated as CACRDFRVYEEYF.

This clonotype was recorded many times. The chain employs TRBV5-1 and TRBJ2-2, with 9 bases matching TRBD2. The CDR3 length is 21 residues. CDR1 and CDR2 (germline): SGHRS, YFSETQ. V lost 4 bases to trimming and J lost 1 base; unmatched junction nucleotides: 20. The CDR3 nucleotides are TGCGCCAGCAGCATGACGGGACTAGCAACGGCGCTCAATGAGAACACCGGGGAGCTGTTTTTT. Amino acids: CASSMTGLATALNENTGELFF.

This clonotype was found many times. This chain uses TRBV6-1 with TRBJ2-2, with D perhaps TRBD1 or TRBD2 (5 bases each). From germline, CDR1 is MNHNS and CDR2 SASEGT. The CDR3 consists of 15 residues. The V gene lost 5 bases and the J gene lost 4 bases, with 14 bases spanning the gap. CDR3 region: CASSLGAGSTGELFF. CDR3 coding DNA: TGTGCCAGCAGTCTCGGGGCAGGGAGCACCGGGGAGCTGTTTTTT.

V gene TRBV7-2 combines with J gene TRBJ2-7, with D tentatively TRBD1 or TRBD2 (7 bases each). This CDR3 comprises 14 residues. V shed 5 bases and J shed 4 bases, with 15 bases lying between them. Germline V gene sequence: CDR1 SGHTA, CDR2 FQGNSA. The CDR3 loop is CASSPQGGRYEQYF. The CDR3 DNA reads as TGTGCCAGCAGCCCCCAGGGGGGGAGATACGAGCAGTACTTC.

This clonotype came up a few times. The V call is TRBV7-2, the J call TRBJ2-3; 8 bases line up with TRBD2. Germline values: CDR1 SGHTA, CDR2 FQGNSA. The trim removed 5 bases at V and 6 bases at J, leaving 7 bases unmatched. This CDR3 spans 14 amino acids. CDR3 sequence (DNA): TGTGCCAGCAGCCGAGGGACTAGTGGCGATACGCAGTATTTT. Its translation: CASSRGTSGDTQYF.

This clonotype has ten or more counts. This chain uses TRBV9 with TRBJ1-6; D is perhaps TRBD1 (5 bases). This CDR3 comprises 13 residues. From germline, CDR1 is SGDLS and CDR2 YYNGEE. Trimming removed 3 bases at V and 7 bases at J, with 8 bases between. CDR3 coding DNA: TGTGCCAGCAGCGAGACAGTAAATTCACCCCTCCACTTT. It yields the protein CASSETVNSPLHF.

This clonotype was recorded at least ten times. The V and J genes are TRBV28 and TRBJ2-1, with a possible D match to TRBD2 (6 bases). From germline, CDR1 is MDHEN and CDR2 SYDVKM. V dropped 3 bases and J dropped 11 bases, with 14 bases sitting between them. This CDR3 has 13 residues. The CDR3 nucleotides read TGTGCCAGCAGTTTCCTCCTAGCGATTCAGCAGTTCTTC. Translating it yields CASSFLLAIQQFF.

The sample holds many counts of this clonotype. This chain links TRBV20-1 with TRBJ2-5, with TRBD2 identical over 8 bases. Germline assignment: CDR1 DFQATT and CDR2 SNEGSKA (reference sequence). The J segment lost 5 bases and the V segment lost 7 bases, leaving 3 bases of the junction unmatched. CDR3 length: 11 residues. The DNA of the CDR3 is TGCAGTGAAGCGGGAGAGGAGACCCAGTACTTC. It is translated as CSEAGEETQYF.

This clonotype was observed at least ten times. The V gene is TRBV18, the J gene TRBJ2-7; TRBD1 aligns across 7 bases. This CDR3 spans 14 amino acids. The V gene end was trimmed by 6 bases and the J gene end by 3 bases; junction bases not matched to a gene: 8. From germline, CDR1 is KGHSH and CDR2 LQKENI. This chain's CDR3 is CASSPRDSGYEQYF. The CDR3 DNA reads TGTGCCAGCTCCCCTCGGGACAGCGGCTACGAGCAGTACTTC.

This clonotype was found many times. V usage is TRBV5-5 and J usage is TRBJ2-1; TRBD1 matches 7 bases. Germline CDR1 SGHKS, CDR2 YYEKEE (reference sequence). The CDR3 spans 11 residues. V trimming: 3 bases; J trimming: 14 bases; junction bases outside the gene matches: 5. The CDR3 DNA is TGTGCCAGCAGCTGGGACAGCAGCGAGTTCTTC. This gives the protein CASSWDSSEFF.

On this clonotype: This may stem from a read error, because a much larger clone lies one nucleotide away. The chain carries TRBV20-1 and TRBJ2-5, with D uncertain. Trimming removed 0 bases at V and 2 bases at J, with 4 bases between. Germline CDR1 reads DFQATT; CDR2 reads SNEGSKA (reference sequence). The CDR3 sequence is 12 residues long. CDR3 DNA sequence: TGCAGTGCTAGAGAGCAGCAAGAGACCCAGTACTTC. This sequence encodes CSAREQQETQYF.

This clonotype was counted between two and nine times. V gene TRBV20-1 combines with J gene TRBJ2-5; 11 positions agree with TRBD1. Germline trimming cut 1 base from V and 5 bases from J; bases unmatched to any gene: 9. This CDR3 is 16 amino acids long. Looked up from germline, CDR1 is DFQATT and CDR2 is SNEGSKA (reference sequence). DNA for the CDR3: TGCAGTGCTAGAGCCGGGACAGGGGGATTTGGGGAGACCCAGTACTTC. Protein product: CSARAGTGGFGETQYF.

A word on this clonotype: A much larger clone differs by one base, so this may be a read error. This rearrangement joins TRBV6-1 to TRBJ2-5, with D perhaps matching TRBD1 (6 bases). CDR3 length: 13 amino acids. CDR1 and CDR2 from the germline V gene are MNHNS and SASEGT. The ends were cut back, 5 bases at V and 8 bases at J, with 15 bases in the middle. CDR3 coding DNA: TGTGCCAGCAGTAGACAGGACCGGGACACCCAGTACTTC. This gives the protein CASSRQDRDTQYF.

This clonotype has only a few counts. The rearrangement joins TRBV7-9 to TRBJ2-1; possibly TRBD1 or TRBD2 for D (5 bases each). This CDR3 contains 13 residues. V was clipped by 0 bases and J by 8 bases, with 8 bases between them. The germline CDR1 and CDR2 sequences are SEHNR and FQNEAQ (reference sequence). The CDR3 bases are TGTGCCAGCAGCTTAGCGCAGGGACATGAGCAGTTCTTC. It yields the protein CASSLAQGHEQFF.

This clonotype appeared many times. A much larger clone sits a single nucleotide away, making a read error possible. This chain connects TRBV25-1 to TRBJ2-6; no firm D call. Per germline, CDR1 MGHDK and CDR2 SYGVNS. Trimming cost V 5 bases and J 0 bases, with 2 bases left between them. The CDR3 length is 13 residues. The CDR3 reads CASSISGANVLTF. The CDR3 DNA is TGTGCCAGCAGTATCTCTGGGGCCAACGTCCTGACTTTC.

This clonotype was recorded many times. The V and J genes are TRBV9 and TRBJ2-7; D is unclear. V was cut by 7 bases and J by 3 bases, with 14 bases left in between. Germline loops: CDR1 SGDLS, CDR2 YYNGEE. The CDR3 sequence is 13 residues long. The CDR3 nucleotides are TGTGCCAGCTCCCAACTGCCTAACTACGAGCAGTACTTC. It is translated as CASSQLPNYEQYF.